The 27 T cell receptor beta chains in this list originate from one sample, sequenced in a study of CD8+CD57+ T cells in acquired aplastic anemia. According to the study, genomic DNA was the template for TCR beta VDJ and CDR3 profiling. One entry per CDR3 protein results from TCRdb running MiXCR on the reads. The data show about 180,000 distinct CDR3 sequences, less than 60% seen once. Sequencing involved patients with CD8+CD57+ cell expansion previously shown by flow cytometry. The material sequenced was sorted CD4+, CD8+, or CD8+CD57+ T cells (not recorded which) from PBMCs. Source of these receptors: a human donor with aplastic anemia.

The rearrangement links TRBV9 to TRBJ2-7, with D perhaps TRBD1 (6 bases). The CDR3 length is 14 residues. The germline CDR1 and CDR2 sequences are SGDLS and YYNGEE. Trimming removed 1 base from V and 3 bases from J, with 11 bases in between. The CDR3 spells CASSVLQGLYEQYF. CDR3 nucleotide sequence: TGTGCCAGCAGCGTACTTCAGGGGCTCTACGAGCAGTACTTC. The whole variable domain, remainder taken from reference TRBV9 and TRBJ2-7, is DSGVTQTPKHLITATGQRVTLRCSPRSGDLSVYWYQQSLDQGLQFLIQYYNGEERAKGNILERFSAQQFPDLHSELNLSSLELGDSALYFCASSVLQGLYEQYFGPGTRLTVT.

CDR3 nucleotides: TGTGCCAGCAGGGACAGTAATTCACCCCTCCACTTT. This codes for CASRDSNSPLHF. The chain is built from TRBV2 and TRBJ1-6; D is possibly TRBD1 (6 bases). V was shortened by 6 bases and J by 6 bases, with 6 bases between the two germline ends. Germline loops: CDR1 SNHLY, CDR2 FYNNEI. This CDR3 is 12 amino acids long.

This rearrangement joins TRBV5-4 to TRBJ2-7; D is perhaps TRBD1 or TRBD2 (5 bases each). The CDR3 spans 14 residues. CDR1 and CDR2 (germline): SGHNT, YYREEE (reference sequence). V lost 2 bases, J lost 3 bases, and 12 bases lay in between. The DNA of the CDR3 is TGTGCCAGCAGCTTTGGGGGTATCGTCTACGAGCAGTACTTC. This sequence encodes CASSFGGIVYEQYF.

This chain connects TRBV19 to TRBJ1-1; D uncertain. CDR1 and CDR2 (germline): LNHDA, SQIVND (reference sequence). CDR3 size: 14 residues. Trimming shortened V by 7 bases and J by 0 bases, and 12 bases separated the two germline ends. The CDR3 loop is CASTLPGVNTEAFF. The CDR3, as DNA: TGTGCCAGTACCTTACCCGGGGTGAACACTGAAGCTTTCTTT.

This clonotype was seen a few times. The J gene is TRBJ1-5, the V gene TRBV15; D may be TRBD1 (6 bases). Trimming removed 5 bases at V and 2 bases at J, with 13 bases between. The CDR3 covers 15 residues. CDR1 is LNHNV, CDR2 YYDKDF, per germline (reference sequence). The CDR3 region is CATSFWAGGNQPQHF. The CDR3 DNA sequence: TGTGCCACCAGCTTTTGGGCAGGGGGCAATCAGCCCCAGCATTTT.

The V and J genes are TRBV7-3 and TRBJ2-7; D not certain. Germline V gives CDR1 SGHTA, CDR2 FQGTGA. V lost 5 bases and J lost 2, with 7 bases in between. The CDR3 runs 12 residues. CDR3 sequence reads: CASSPPAYEQYF. For the CDR3, the DNA is TGTGCCAGCAGCCCCCCAGCCTACGAGCAGTACTTC.

The gene calls are TRBV2 and TRBJ2-7; the D is unclear. The germline V and J ends were trimmed by 5 bases and 3 bases, with 14 bases remaining between them. In germline, CDR1 is SNHLY, CDR2 FYNNEI. The CDR3 totals 14 residues. The CDR3 nucleotides read TGTGCCAGCAGTTTTGCGCGATCGGGCTACGAGCAGTACTTC. Encoded protein: CASSFARSGYEQYF.

This clonotype was detected many times. This chain connects TRBV19 to TRBJ1-5; 9 bases are shared with TRBD1. J was trimmed by 1 base and V by 6 bases; bases with no gene match: 1. This CDR3 region has 14 residues. The germline V gene encodes CDR1 LNHDA and CDR2 SQIVND (reference sequence). Here the CDR3 DNA reads TGTGCCAGTAGACAGGGGGCGAGCAATCAGCCCCAGCATTTT. Translating gives CASRQGASNQPQHF.

This clonotype was detected only a few times. The rearrangement joins TRBV7-8 to TRBJ1-1; 8 bases map to TRBD1. Looked up from germline, CDR1 is SGHVS and CDR2 is FQNEAQ. CDR3 length: 18 residues. V gave up 3 bases and J gave up 0 bases; unmatched junction bases: 12. The CDR3 DNA reads as TGTGCCAGCAGCTTCGAGACAGGGGTACCGCGGGTGAACACTGAAGCTTTCTTT. Translated, it gives CASSFETGVPRVNTEAFF.

V and J are TRBV25-1 and TRBJ1-4, with D possibly being TRBD1 (5 bases). This CDR3 has 16 residues. The V gene lost 2 bases and the J gene lost 6 bases, with 16 bases spanning the gap. Germline V lookup: CDR1 MGHDK, CDR2 SYGVNS. The CDR3 here is CASSELSAGLDEKLFF. The DNA for the CDR3 is TGTGCCAGCAGTGAACTCTCGGCAGGGCTGGATGAAAAACTGTTTTTT.

The genes are TRBV5-4 and TRBJ2-1; D gene unclear. Germline V gene sequence: CDR1 SGHNT, CDR2 YYREEE (reference sequence). Trimming cost V 4 bases and J 5 bases, with 10 bases left between them. The CDR3 has 13 amino acids. The CDR3 sequence: CASSPNTNNEQFF. DNA of the CDR3: TGTGCCAGCAGCCCCAATACGAACAATGAGCAGTTCTTC.

This sequence joins TRBV29-1 and TRBJ2-7; TRBD2 is a possible D gene (6 bases). The CDR3 length is 12 residues. Trimming cost V 6 bases and J 5 bases, with 14 bases left between them. CDR1 SQVTM and CDR2 ANQGSEA come from the germline V gene. CDR3 nucleotides: TGCAGCGTGCAAGCGGGCGCTCACGAGCAGTACTTC. The encoded protein is CSVQAGAHEQYF.

This clonotype was counted at least ten times. This chain connects TRBV11-1 to TRBJ2-3, with 7 bases that match TRBD2. The J segment lost 5 bases and the V segment lost 5 bases, leaving 16 bases of the junction unmatched. The CDR3 runs 17 residues. Germline V gene data show CDR1 as SGHAT and CDR2 as FQDESV (reference sequence). In DNA, the CDR3 is TGTGCCAGCAGCCCCCCCGGACTAGTAAGAAAGCAAGATACGCAGTATTTT. Translating it yields CASSPPGLVRKQDTQYF.

This chain uses TRBV5-6 with TRBJ1-4; D possibly corresponds to TRBD1 (5 bases). The ends were cut back, 4 bases at V and 2 bases at J, with 15 bases in the middle. Germline assignment: CDR1 SGHDT and CDR2 YYEEEE. CDR3 length: 16 residues. This CDR3 reads CASSPWGPTTNEKLFF. The DNA of the CDR3 is TGTGCCAGCAGCCCCTGGGGCCCGACGACTAATGAAAAACTGTTTTTT. Based on the CDR3 plus reference TRBV5-6 and TRBJ1-4, the full variable domain is DAGVTQSPTHLIKTRGQQVTLRCSPKSGHDTVSWYQQALGQGPQFIFQYYEEEERQRGNFPDRFSGHQFPNYSSELNVNALLLGDSALYLCASSPWGPTTNEKLFFGSGTQLSVL.

The chain uses TRBV14 and TRBJ1-3; D unclear. CDR3 length: 16 residues. Germline assignment: CDR1 SGHDN and CDR2 FVKESK. V lost 1 base to trimming and J lost 0 bases, with 10 bases between them. The CDR3 loop is CASSQGTVGSGNTIYF. CDR3 sequence (DNA): TGTGCCAGCAGCCAAGGGACCGTCGGCTCTGGAAACACCATATATTTT.

With regard to this clonotype: One base away lies a much larger clone, so this may be a sequencing read error. This sequence joins TRBV5-6 and TRBJ1-2, with D unresolved. This CDR3 region has 14 residues. The germline V gene encodes CDR1 SGHDT and CDR2 YYEEEE. The CDR3: CSSSLFTANYGYTF. In DNA, the CDR3 is TGTTCCAGCAGCTTATTCACAGCAAACTATGGCTACACCTTC.

A remark on this clonotype: This sequence may be a read error, since a much larger clone differs from it by one base. The genes are TRBV20-1 and TRBJ2-1; possibly TRBD1 or TRBD2 for D (6 bases each). The V gene's germline CDR1 is DFQATT and CDR2 SNEGSKA (reference sequence). CDR3 size: 15 residues. The CDR3, as DNA: TGCAGTGCTAGAGATACCGTCCGGGGGCCGTATGAGCAGTCCTTC. This codes for CSARDTVRGPYEQSF.

This sequence joins TRBV6-1 and TRBJ2-3; D not certain. Trimming stripped 7 bases from V and 4 bases from J, with 12 bases between. There are 13 residues in the CDR3. Germline CDR1 reads MNHNS; CDR2 reads SASEGT. DNA for the CDR3: TGTGCCAGCACCTCCGGTTATGCAGATACGCAGTATTTT. Amino acids: CASTSGYADTQYF.

Only one count was recorded for this clonotype. CDR3 coding DNA: TGTGCCAGCAGTCTGACAGGGGGCGGCTATGGCTACACCTTC. This codes for CASSLTGGGYGYTF. The rearrangement links TRBV12-3 or TRBV12-4 to TRBJ1-2, with 10 bases that match TRBD1. The CDR3 has 14 residues. With V trimmed by 5 bases and J by 4 bases, 4 bases remained unmatched.

On this clonotype itself: A junction end diverges from the germline sequence, so it may reflect a read error. In DNA form, the CDR3 reads TGCAGCGTGACCGGGACAGGGGCCGGAAGCACCATATATTTT. It is translated as CSVTGTGAGSTIYF. The rearrangement links TRBV29-1 to TRBJ1-3; TRBD1 aligns across 10 bases. This CDR3 is built from 14 residues. Germline loops: CDR1 SQVTM, CDR2 ANQGSEA.

In this sample, this clonotype turned up many times. The chain joins TRBV5-4 to TRBJ2-5; D might be TRBD2 (7 bases). Trimming cost V 4 bases and J 4 bases, with 17 bases left between them. Germline V lookup: CDR1 SGHNT, CDR2 YYREEE (reference sequence). This CDR3 is built from 15 residues. CDR3 in DNA: TGTGCCAGCAGCCTGGTGGGGGGGCCCTCAGAGACCCAGTACTTC. Protein sequence: CASSLVGGPSETQYF.

This clonotype was counted a few times. The chain uses TRBV6-2 or TRBV6-3 and TRBJ1-5; no clear D. Germline CDR1 MNHEY, CDR2 SVGEGT. The CDR3 consists of 17 residues. V shed 4 bases and J shed 5 bases, with 21 bases lying between them. The CDR3 spells CASSSQLDFIKHQPQHF. CDR3 nucleotide sequence: TGTGCCAGCAGTTCCCAGCTCGACTTTATCAAACATCAGCCCCAGCATTTT.

This clonotype was found many times. The chain recombines TRBV6-2 or TRBV6-3 with TRBJ2-1; D may be TRBD2 (6 bases). Trimming stripped 2 bases from V and 9 bases from J, with 8 bases between. The CDR3 runs 12 residues. The germline V gene encodes CDR1 MNHEY and CDR2 SVGEGT. As DNA, the CDR3 is TGTGCCAGCAGTTACAGGGACTCTGAGCAGTTCTTC. Its translation is CASSYRDSEQFF.

This clonotype showed up many times. The V gene is TRBV7-2, the J gene TRBJ2-7; D may correspond to TRBD1 or TRBD2 (7 bases each). Trimming took 3 bases from V and 6 from J, leaving 18 bases between them. The CDR3 totals 15 residues. Germline V gene data show CDR1 as SGHTA and CDR2 as FQGNSA. For the CDR3, the DNA is TGTGCCAGCAGCTTCTCACCGGGCAGGGGGGGCGAGCAGTACTTC. It yields the protein CASSFSPGRGGEQYF.

V usage is TRBV25-1 and J usage is TRBJ1-4, with 7 bases fitting TRBD1. J lost 0 bases, V lost 3 bases, and 7 bases had no gene match. The germline gives CDR1 MGHDK, CDR2 SYGVNS. The CDR3 has 17 amino acids. In DNA form, the CDR3 reads TGTGCCAGCAGTGACCCGGGACAGCGGGCAACTAATGAAAAACTGTTTTTT. Translated, it gives CASSDPGQRATNEKLFF. The complete variable domain, with remaining parts taken from reference TRBV25-1 and TRBJ1-4, reads EADIYQTPRYLVIGTGKKITLECSQTMGHDKMYWYQQDPGMELHLIHYSYGVNSTEKGDLSSESTVSRIRTEHFPLTLESARPSHTSQYLCASSDPGQRATNEKLFFGSGTQLSVL.

This clonotype was counted ten times or more. The chain is built from TRBV20-1 and TRBJ2-5, with TRBD2 matching over 7 bases. J gave up 1 base and V 0 bases, and 8 bases lay outside the gene matches. The CDR3 has 16 residues. CDR1 and CDR2 from the germline V gene are DFQATT and SNEGSKA (reference sequence). The CDR3 sequence is CSAREAQRGIQETQYF. The CDR3 region has the DNA TGCAGTGCTAGAGAGGCACAGCGGGGAATCCAAGAGACCCAGTACTTC.

The chain couples TRBV5-1 to TRBJ2-1, with D possibly being TRBD2 (5 bases). Deletions cut 4 bases from V and 8 bases from J, with 13 bases between. The germline V gene encodes CDR1 SGHRS and CDR2 YFSETQ. The CDR3 spans 13 residues. CDR3 amino acids: CASSEGPVYEQFF. CDR3 nucleotide sequence: TGCGCCAGCAGCGAGGGCCCGGTTTATGAGCAGTTCTTC. The full variable domain, rest sourced from reference TRBV5-1 and TRBJ2-1, is KAGVTQTPRYLIKTRGQQVTLSCSPISGHRSVSWYQQTPGQGLQFLFEYFSETQRNKGNFPGRFSGRQFSNSRSEMNVSTLELGDSALYLCASSEGPVYEQFFGPGTRLTVL.